A selection of T cell receptor beta chains follows, all from one sample in a study of shared clonotypes between healthy human individuals. Profiling relied on immunoSEQ multiplex PCR, and the TCRdb table lists in-frame clones only, not all of them. The data show around 700,000 clones, 72% seen once. The sequenced material came from memory CD4+ T cells sorted from blood. These receptors were collected from a woman aged 30 to 39 in good health. The CDR3 runs from the conserved cysteine through the conserved F or W. A D gene is named only where the DNA matches it firmly. Part of the rows lack a size; the others show once, few, many or a class for expanded clones.

V: TRBV20-1
size: few
J: TRBJ1-1
D: -
CDR3: CSVYRNTEAFF
DNA: TGCAGTGTCTACAGGAACACTGAAGCTTTCTTT

V: TRBV6-5
size: -
J: TRBJ2-5
D: TRBD2
CDR3: CASSSTSGAQETQYF
DNA: TGTGCCAGCAGTTCGACTAGCGGGGCACAAGAGACCCAGTACTTC

V: TRBV6-5
size: -
J: TRBJ2-3
D: -
CDR3: CASSYHAGPLADTQYF
DNA: TGTGCCAGCAGTTATCACGCCGGGCCCCTGGCAGATACGCAGTATTTT

V: TRBV9
size: -
J: TRBJ2-2
D: -
CDR3: CASSVARGAVTGELFF
DNA: TGTGCCAGCAGCGTAGCCAGGGGGGCGGTCACCGGGGAGCTGTTTTTT

V: TRBV29-1
size: few
J: TRBJ1-2
D: -
CDR3: CSVEGGGLGYTF
DNA: TGCAGCGTTGAAGGGGGAGGACTTGGCTACACCTTC

V: TRBV10-2
size: many
J: TRBJ2-3
D: TRBD2
CDR3: CASHQGGPYTQYF
DNA: TGCGCCAGCCACCAGGGAGGGCCTTATACGCAGTATTTT

V: TRBV7-8
size: -
J: TRBJ2-7
D: TRBD1
CDR3: CASSLLLGQGRDEQYF
DNA: TGTGCCAGCAGCTTACTCCTCGGACAGGGGAGAGACGAGCAGTACTTC

V: TRBV28
size: once
J: TRBJ2-7
D: -
CDR3: CASSFTAPNSYEQYF
DNA: TGTGCCAGCAGTTTCACGGCTCCAAACTCCTACGAGCAGTACTTC

V: TRBV6-1
size: -
J: TRBJ2-1
D: TRBD2
CDR3: CASKTSGKDNEQFF
DNA: TGTGCCAGCAAAACTAGCGGGAAGGACAATGAGCAGTTCTTC

V: TRBV30
size: -
J: TRBJ1-2
D: -
CDR3: CAWNFVGHGGYTF
DNA: TGTGCCTGGAATTTCGTGGGCCACGGTGGCTACACCTTC

V: TRBV4-1
size: -
J: TRBJ2-7
D: -
CDR3: CASSQDATGLSYEQYF
DNA: TGCGCCAGCAGCCAAGATGCGACAGGCCTTAGCTACGAGCAGTACTTC

V: TRBV29-1
size: -
J: TRBJ1-4
D: -
CDR3: CSVLTEHNEKLFF
DNA: TGCAGCGTTCTCACGGAGCATAATGAAAAACTGTTTTTT

V: TRBV4-1
size: -
J: TRBJ2-1
D: -
CDR3: CASSQFDWDYNEQFF
DNA: TGCGCCAGCAGCCAATTTGACTGGGACTACAATGAGCAGTTCTTC

V: TRBV6-5
size: -
J: TRBJ1-5
D: -
CDR3: CASSYSGVFNQPQHF
DNA: TGTGCCAGCAGTTACTCGGGGGTGTTCAATCAGCCCCAGCATTTT

V: TRBV28
size: -
J: TRBJ2-3
D: -
CDR3: CASSSPAGLSTDTQYF
DNA: TGTGCCAGCAGCTCCCCGGCGGGACTTAGCACAGATACGCAGTATTTT

V: TRBV5-1
size: few
J: TRBJ2-1
D: -
CDR3: CASSSDSTSYNEQFF
DNA: TGCGCCAGCAGCTCCGACTCCACCTCCTACAATGAGCAGTTCTTC

V: TRBV10-3
size: -
J: TRBJ2-1
D: -
CDR3: CAISDPDSEKNEQFF
DNA: TGTGCCATCAGTGACCCGGACTCCGAAAAGAATGAGCAGTTCTTC

V: TRBV19
size: -
J: TRBJ2-1
D: -
CDR3: CASRKDNEQFF
DNA: TGTGCCAGTAGAAAAGACAATGAGCAGTTCTTC

V: TRBV29-1
size: -
J: TRBJ1-1
D: -
CDR3: CSVEGPGTLVNTEAFF
DNA: TGCAGCGTTGAAGGACCCGGGACATTGGTGAACACTGAAGCTTTCTTT

V: TRBV6-5
size: once
J: TRBJ1-1
D: -
CDR3: CASSTNENTEAFF
DNA: TGTGCCAGCAGCACCAATGAGAACACTGAAGCTTTCTTT

V: TRBV28
size: -
J: TRBJ1-2
D: TRBD1
CDR3: CASSPDRGRTFNYGYTF
DNA: TGTGCCAGCAGTCCCGACAGGGGACGCACATTTAACTATGGCTACACCTTC

V: TRBV9
size: -
J: TRBJ2-3
D: -
CDR3: CASSFGGGSDTQYF
DNA: TGTGCCAGCAGCTTCGGGGGTGGGTCCGATACGCAGTATTTT

V: TRBV27
size: -
J: TRBJ2-3
D: -
CDR3: CASKATGDTQYF
DNA: TGTGCCAGCAAGGCTACAGGAGATACGCAGTATTTT

V: TRBV7-3
size: -
J: TRBJ1-1
D: -
CDR3: CASSLTGNTEAFF
DNA: TGTGCCAGCAGCCTGACGGGGAACACTGAAGCTTTCTTT

V: TRBV5-1
size: -
J: TRBJ2-7
D: TRBD1
CDR3: CASSRGQEAYEQYF
DNA: TGCGCCAGCAGCCGGGGACAGGAAGCGTACGAGCAGTACTTC

V: TRBV11-2
size: -
J: TRBJ1-4
D: -
CDR3: CASSRVVEKLFF
DNA: TGTGCCAGCAGCCGGGTTGTTGAAAAACTGTTTTTT

V: TRBV5-1
size: many
J: TRBJ1-1
D: -
CDR3: CASSFQGTENTEAFF
DNA: TGCGCCAGCAGCTTCCAAGGGACGGAGAACACTGAAGCTTTCTTT

V: TRBV4-2
size: -
J: TRBJ1-3
D: TRBD1
CDR3: CASSQTEGANGNTIYF
DNA: TGTGCCAGCAGCCAAACTGAGGGGGCTAACGGAAACACCATATATTTT

V: TRBV27
size: few
J: TRBJ1-2
D: -
CDR3: CASSLNPVGYGYTF
DNA: TGTGCCAGCAGTTTAAATCCGGTGGGCTATGGCTACACCTTC

V: TRBV9
size: -
J: TRBJ2-5
D: -
CDR3: CASSPTGTLAETQYF
DNA: TGTGCCAGCAGCCCTACGGGGACTCTTGCGGAGACCCAGTACTTC

V: TRBV2
size: -
J: TRBJ2-5
D: -
CDR3: CASSVQETQYF
DNA: TGTGCCAGCAGCGTACAAGAGACCCAGTACTTC

V: TRBV6-5
size: -
J: TRBJ1-2
D: TRBD1
CDR3: CASRRTGDTYGYTF
DNA: TGTGCCAGCAGACGGACAGGGGATACCTATGGCTACACCTTC

V: TRBV29-1
size: -
J: TRBJ2-1
D: -
CDR3: CSAGATGPSFYNEQFF
DNA: TGCAGCGCTGGAGCTACCGGGCCAAGCTTCTACAATGAGCAGTTCTTC

V: TRBV7-2
size: -
J: TRBJ1-2
D: -
CDR3: CASTSLNYGYTF
DNA: TGTGCCAGCACCTCCCTAAACTATGGCTACACCTTC

V: TRBV6-1
size: -
J: TRBJ2-7
D: -
CDR3: CASSYSAGF
DNA: TGTGCCAGCAGTTACTCTGCAGGATTC

V: TRBV6-6
size: -
J: TRBJ2-7
D: -
CDR3: CASSSATVYEQYF
DNA: TGTGCCAGCAGTTCTGCGACCGTCTACGAGCAGTACTTC

V: TRBV5-4
size: many
J: TRBJ2-1
D: -
CDR3: CASSVQGRSYNEQFF
DNA: TGTGCCAGCAGCGTACAGGGTAGATCCTACAATGAGCAGTTCTTC

V: TRBV28
size: -
J: TRBJ2-2
D: TRBD2
CDR3: CASSGLAGVIGELFF
DNA: TGTGCCAGCAGTGGACTAGCGGGAGTGATCGGGGAGCTGTTTTTT

V: TRBV5-1
size: -
J: TRBJ2-3
D: TRBD1
CDR3: CASSLVTGGAADTQYF
DNA: TGCGCCAGCAGCTTGGTAACAGGGGGCGCGGCAGATACGCAGTATTTT

V: TRBV11-2
size: many
J: TRBJ1-2
D: TRBD1
CDR3: CASSPGDRVDGYTF
DNA: TGTGCCAGCAGCCCAGGCGACAGGGTTGATGGCTACACCTTC